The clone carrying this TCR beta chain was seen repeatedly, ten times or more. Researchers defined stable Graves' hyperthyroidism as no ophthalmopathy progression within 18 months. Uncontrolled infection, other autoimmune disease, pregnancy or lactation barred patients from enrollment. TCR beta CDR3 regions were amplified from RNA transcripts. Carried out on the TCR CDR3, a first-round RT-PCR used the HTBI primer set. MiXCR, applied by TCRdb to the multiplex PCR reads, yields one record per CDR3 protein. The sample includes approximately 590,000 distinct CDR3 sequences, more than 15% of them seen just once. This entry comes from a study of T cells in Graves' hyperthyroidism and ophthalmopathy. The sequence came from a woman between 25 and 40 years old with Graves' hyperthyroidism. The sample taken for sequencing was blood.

The CDR3 reads CASSLSVLAESTDTQYF. Written as DNA, the CDR3 is TGTGCCAGCAGTTTATCAGTTCTAGCGGAGAGCACAGATACGCAGTATTTT. This sequence joins TRBV27 and TRBJ2-3; TRBD2 matches 7 bases. Trimming cost V 0 bases and J 0 bases; bases outside gene matches: 6. The CDR3 has 17 residues. Germline CDR1 is MNHEY and CDR2 is SMNVEV (reference sequence).